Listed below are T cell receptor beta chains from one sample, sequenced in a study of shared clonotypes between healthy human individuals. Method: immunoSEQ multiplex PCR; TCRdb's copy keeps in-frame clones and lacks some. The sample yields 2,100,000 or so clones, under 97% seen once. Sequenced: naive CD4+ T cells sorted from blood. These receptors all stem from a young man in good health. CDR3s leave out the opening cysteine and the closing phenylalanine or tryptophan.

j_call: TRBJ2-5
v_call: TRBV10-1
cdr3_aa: ASSESRDDRIQTQY

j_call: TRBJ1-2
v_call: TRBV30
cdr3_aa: AWGEGQSAGYT

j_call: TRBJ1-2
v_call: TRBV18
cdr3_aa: ASSPPEGANYGYT

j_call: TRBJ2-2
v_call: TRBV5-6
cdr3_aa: ASRSRPGSGELF

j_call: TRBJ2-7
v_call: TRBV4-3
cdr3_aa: ASSPRWTGKPYEQY

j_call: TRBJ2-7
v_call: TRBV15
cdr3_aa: ATSRGQGPSYEQY

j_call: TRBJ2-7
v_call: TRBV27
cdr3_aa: ASSFGEPDLYEQY

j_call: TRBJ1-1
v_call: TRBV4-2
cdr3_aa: ASSHTGSNTEAF

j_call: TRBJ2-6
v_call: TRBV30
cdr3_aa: AWTTGTVSSGANVLT

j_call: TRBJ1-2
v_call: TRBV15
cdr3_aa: ATSDQGVGDGYT

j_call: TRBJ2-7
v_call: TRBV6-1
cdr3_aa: ASSEDVGGQVYEQY

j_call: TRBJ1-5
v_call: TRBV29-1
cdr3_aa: SVVGTGGLGNQPQH

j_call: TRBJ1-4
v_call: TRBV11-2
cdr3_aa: ASSFLGQQNEKLF

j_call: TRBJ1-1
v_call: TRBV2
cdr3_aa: ASSRGWPAF

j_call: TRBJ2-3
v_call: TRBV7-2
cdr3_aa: ASSLLPGGLAGADTQY

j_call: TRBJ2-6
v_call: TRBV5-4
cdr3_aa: ASSRDRAGANVLT

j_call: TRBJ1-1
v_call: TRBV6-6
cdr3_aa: AVAGISYTEAF

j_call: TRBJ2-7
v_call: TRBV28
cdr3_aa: ASSLLSGTGKGEQY

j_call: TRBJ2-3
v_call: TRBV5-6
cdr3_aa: ASSSRLAGGSDTQY

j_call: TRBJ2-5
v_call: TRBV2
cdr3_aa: ASSEGQSEVFCTQY

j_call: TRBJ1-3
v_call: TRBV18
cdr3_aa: ASSPGRGTGNTIY

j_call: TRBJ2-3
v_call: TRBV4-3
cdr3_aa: ASSQDDGGRGTDTQY

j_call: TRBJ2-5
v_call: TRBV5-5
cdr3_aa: ASSSGLAGLGETQY

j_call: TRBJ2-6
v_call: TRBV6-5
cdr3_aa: ASQRDNVLT

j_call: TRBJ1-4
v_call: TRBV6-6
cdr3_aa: ASNHRDSNEKLF

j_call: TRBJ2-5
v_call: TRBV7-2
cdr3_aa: ASSAASGSVETQY

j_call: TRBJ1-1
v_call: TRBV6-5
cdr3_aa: ASSFGGTVNTEAF

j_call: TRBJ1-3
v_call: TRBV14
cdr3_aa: ASSQGGSTRGNTIY

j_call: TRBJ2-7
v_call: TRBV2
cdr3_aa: ASSGRTGGSYEQY

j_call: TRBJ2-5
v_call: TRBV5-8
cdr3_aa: ASSLRAGGETQY

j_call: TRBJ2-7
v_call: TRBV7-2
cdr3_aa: ASSSSSGSSYEQY

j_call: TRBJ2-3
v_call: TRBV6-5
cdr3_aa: ASSFIAGGSTDTQY

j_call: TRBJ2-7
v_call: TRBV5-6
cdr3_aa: ASSLGGRGSYEQY

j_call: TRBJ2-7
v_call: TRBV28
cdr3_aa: ASSWDVYYEQY

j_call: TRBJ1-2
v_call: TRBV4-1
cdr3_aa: ASSQDHGVNYGYT

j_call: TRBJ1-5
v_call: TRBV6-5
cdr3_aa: ASSYSKGNQPQH

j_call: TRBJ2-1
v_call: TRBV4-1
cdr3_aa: ASSQVRRGFTSADEQF

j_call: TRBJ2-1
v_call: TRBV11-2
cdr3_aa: ASSSTSFYNEQF

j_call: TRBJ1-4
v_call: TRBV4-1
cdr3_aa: ASSQAGLRNEKLF

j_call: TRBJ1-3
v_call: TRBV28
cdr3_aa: ASSSSWGDRSGNTIY

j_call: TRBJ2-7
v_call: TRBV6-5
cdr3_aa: ASRQQGGYEQY

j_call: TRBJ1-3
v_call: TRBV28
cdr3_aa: ASSFFSAGYSGNTIY

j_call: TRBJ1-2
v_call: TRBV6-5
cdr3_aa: ASSERGYGYT

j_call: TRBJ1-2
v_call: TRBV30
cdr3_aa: ASLRYNYGYT

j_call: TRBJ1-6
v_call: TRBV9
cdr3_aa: ASSPQQGMNSPLH

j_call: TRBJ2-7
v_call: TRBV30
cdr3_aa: AWTLGEKGEQY

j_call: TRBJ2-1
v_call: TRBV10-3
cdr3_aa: AISESLLPEQF

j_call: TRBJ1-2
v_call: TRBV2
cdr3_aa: ASSVGRPYGYT

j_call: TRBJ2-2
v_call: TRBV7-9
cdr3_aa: ASSLSGTGVTGELF

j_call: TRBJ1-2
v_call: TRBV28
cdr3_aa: ASSPPSGFYGYT

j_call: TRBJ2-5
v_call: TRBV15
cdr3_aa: ATARRGSQETQY

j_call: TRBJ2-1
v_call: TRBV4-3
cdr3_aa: ASSHHGGQGTGNEQF

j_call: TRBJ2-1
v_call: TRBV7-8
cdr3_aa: ASSLRLAGVGEQF

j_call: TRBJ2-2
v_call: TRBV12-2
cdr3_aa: ASRSREGPTGELF

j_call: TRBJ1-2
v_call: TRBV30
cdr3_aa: ASGTASSSGGYT